These 19 T cell receptor beta chains originate from one sample sequenced in a study of cytomegalovirus exposure and HLA in healthy donors (TCRdb year 2017). The library was made by the immunoSEQ multiplex PCR assay. For the multiplex PCR, a mixture combining 60 forward primers for TCR Vbeta segments and 13 reverse primers for TCR Jbeta segments was used. The source is immuneACCESS, and TCRdb retained only in-frame sequences with V and J called. Part of the clones is not carried over; for the studies checked, unresolved V genes explain less than half of this, and the remainder is unexplained. The sample includes tens of thousands of clones, with 79% observed a single time. Roughly 14% of the sample is taken by the ten largest. Sequencing was performed on PBMCs. These TCRs come from a woman aged 40 to 55 in good health and CMV-seropositive.

The chain uses TRBV7-9 and TRBJ1-1; 7 bases map to TRBD1. The germline gives CDR1 SEHNR, CDR2 FQNEAQ (reference sequence). The CDR3 spans 14 residues. V trimming: 3 bases; J trimming: 6 bases; junction bases outside the gene matches: 7. Here the CDR3 reads CASSLTGSVPEAFF. CDR3 nucleotides: TGTGCCAGCAGCTTGACAGGGTCGGTACCTGAAGCTTTCTTT.

This chain joins TRBV29-1 and TRBJ1-4; 7 bases line up with TRBD1. V shed 4 bases and J 0 bases; nucleotides not matched to a gene: 11. The CDR3 runs to 17 residues. Germline V gene sequence: CDR1 SQVTM, CDR2 ANQGSEA. CDR3 sequence reads: CSVGGSRGTATNEKLFF. DNA of the CDR3: TGCAGCGTTGGTGGTAGCAGGGGGACTGCAACTAATGAAAAACTGTTTTTT.

The chain uses TRBV30 and TRBJ1-3, with D hard to call. The CDR3 is made up of 13 amino acids. The V gene's germline CDR1 is GTSNPN and CDR2 SVGIG (reference sequence). Deletions cut 0 bases from V and 7 bases from J, with 10 bases between. The CDR3 sequence is CAWSVVNGNTIYF. CDR3 nucleotide sequence: TGTGCCTGGAGTGTAGTCAACGGGAACACCATATATTTT.

This clone was detected a few times. The chain employs TRBV28 and TRBJ1-2; 7 nucleotides line up with TRBD1. This CDR3 comprises 14 residues. Trimming at V came to 6 bases and at J to 2 bases, leaving 6 bases not matched to a gene. In germline, CDR1 is MDHEN, CDR2 SYDVKM. CDR3 residues: CASRQTGMNYGYTF. As DNA, the CDR3 is TGTGCCAGCAGACAGACAGGGATGAACTATGGCTACACCTTC.

This clone has just a few counts. This chain links TRBV30 with TRBJ2-2, with D possibly matching TRBD1 (6 bases). The V and J ends lost 1 base and 7 bases respectively, with 10 bases between them. CDR1 and CDR2 from the germline V gene are GTSNPN and SVGIG (reference sequence). This CDR3 is built from 13 residues. CDR3 nucleotide sequence: TGTGCCTGGAGTGGACAGGTCAACGGGGAGCTGTTTTTT. Translated, it gives CAWSGQVNGELFF.

The chain joins TRBV7-9 to TRBJ1-1; no clear D. Germline CDR1 reads SEHNR; CDR2 reads FQNEAQ (reference sequence). The ends were cut back, 8 bases at V and 2 bases at J, with 9 bases in the middle. The CDR3 contains 12 residues. DNA of the CDR3: TGTGCCAGCGGGAGAGCTAACACTGAAGCTTTCTTT. This sequence encodes CASGRANTEAFF.

This clone was picked up a small number of times. The chain is built from TRBV6-5 and TRBJ1-1, with 8 bases that match TRBD1. V gave up 4 bases and J gave up 7 bases; unmatched junction bases: 8. The CDR3 loop spans 14 amino acids. Looked up from germline, CDR1 is MNHEY and CDR2 is SVGAGI. CDR3 nucleotide sequence: TGTGCCAGCAGTTTTAGGACAGGGACGAGTGAAGCTTTCTTT. Its translation is CASSFRTGTSEAFF.

A word on this clone: A far larger clone differs by one base, so this is likely a read error. The rearrangement links TRBV6-5 to TRBJ1-1, with D possibly TRBD1 on 6 matching bases. The CDR3 sequence is 13 residues long. In germline, CDR1 is MNHEY, CDR2 SVGAGI. In DNA form, the CDR3 reads TGTGCCAGCAGCCAACAGGGTGCCACTGACGCTTTCTTT. The encoded protein is CASSQQGATDAFF.

The J gene is TRBJ2-7, the V gene TRBV6-4, with D possibly TRBD2 on 5 matching bases. V gave up 2 bases and J gave up 3 bases, with 20 bases separating them. Germline values: CDR1 MRHNA, CDR2 SNTAGT. CDR3 length equals 17 residues. As DNA, the CDR3 is TGTGCCAGCAGTGACCCCCGATCCCACTCCCGGGGCTACGAGCAGTACTTC. It translates to CASSDPRSHSRGYEQYF.

CDR3 sequence reads: CATSRGPIGSYNSPLHF. In DNA form, the CDR3 reads TGTGCCACCAGCAGAGGCCCAATCGGCTCCTATAATTCACCCCTCCACTTT. The V call is TRBV15, the J call TRBJ1-6; unclear D gene. Trimming removed 1 base from V and 0 bases from J, with 10 bases in between. The CDR3 is 17 residues long. From germline, CDR1 is LNHNV and CDR2 YYDKDF (reference sequence).

The chain is built from TRBV29-1 and TRBJ1-4; D is possibly TRBD1 (6 bases). Germline CDR1 is SQVTM and CDR2 is ANQGSEA. The CDR3 has 12 amino acids. V shed 7 bases and J shed 8 bases, with 14 bases lying between them. In DNA form, the CDR3 reads TGCAGCGCCCGGACAGAAAGCGAAAAACTGTTTTTT. It translates to CSARTESEKLFF.

The genes are TRBV2 and TRBJ1-1, with D maybe TRBD1 (5 bases). Trimming pared 7 bases from V and 6 bases from J, leaving 24 bases between. Germline assignment: CDR1 SNHLY and CDR2 FYNNEI. This CDR3 spans 16 amino acids. This CDR3 is CASTPPWEQERPEAFF. CDR3 nucleotide sequence: TGTGCCAGCACCCCCCCCTGGGAACAGGAGAGGCCTGAAGCTTTCTTT.

A note on this clone: A junction boundary mismatches the germline segment, possibly from a read error. J is TRBJ1-1 and V is TRBV5-5, with 7 positions matching TRBD1. CDR1 SGHKS and CDR2 YYEKEE come from the germline V gene (reference sequence). This CDR3 spans 14 amino acids. In DNA form, the CDR3 reads TGTGCCAGCAGCCCCCCCGGGACAGCTCTCGCCTTTGGTTTC. It encodes CASSPPGTALAFGF.

Worth noting for this clone: Because it lacks the conserved phenylalanine or tryptophan at the end, this CDR3 is likely a read error. This chain joins TRBV29-1 and TRBJ2-3; possibly TRBD1 for D (5 bases). The CDR3 runs 14 residues. Trimming removed 6 bases from V and 2 bases from J, with 15 bases in between. Germline values: CDR1 SQVTM, CDR2 ANQGSEA. The CDR3 DNA reads as TGCAGCGTCTACAGGATCCCTCTCACAGATACGCAGTATGTT. Protein: CSVYRIPLTDTQYV.

The gene calls are TRBV6-5 and TRBJ1-2, with TRBD1 identical over 11 bases. V dropped 7 bases and J dropped 7; count of bases not matched to a gene: 5. Germline assignment: CDR1 MNHEY and CDR2 SVGAGI. This CDR3 region has 13 residues. CDR3 coding DNA: TGTGCCAGCAAACCCGGGACAGGGGGTGGCTACACCTTC. Its translation: CASKPGTGGGYTF.

V usage is TRBV5-5 and J usage is TRBJ2-1; TRBD1 matches 7 bases. The V gene's germline CDR1 is SGHKS and CDR2 YYEKEE (reference sequence). The CDR3 contains 15 residues. Trimming at V came to 0 bases and at J to 6 bases, leaving 6 bases not matched to a gene. CDR3 nucleotide sequence: TGTGCCAGCAGCTTGGGGGACAGCGCCTTCAATGAGCAGTTCTTC. The encoded protein is CASSLGDSAFNEQFF.

The chain combines TRBV15 with TRBJ2-4, with TRBD1 as a possible D gene (6 bases). From germline, CDR1 is LNHNV and CDR2 YYDKDF (reference sequence). The length of the CDR3 is 15 residues. Trimming took 3 bases from V and 0 from J, leaving 9 bases between them. The CDR3 region has the DNA TGTGCCACCAGCAGGGGGGCACTAGCCAAAAACATTCAGTACTTC. This codes for CATSRGALAKNIQYF.

This clone occurred once. The rearrangement links TRBV5-8 to TRBJ1-2; TRBD1 is a possible D gene (6 bases). The V end was cut by 2 bases, the J end by 3 bases, with 11 bases between. From germline, CDR1 is SGHTS and CDR2 YDEGEE. The CDR3 has 14 amino acids. The CDR3 DNA reads as TGTGCCAGCAGCTTCGGACAGTTTGACTATGGCTACACCTTC. It translates to CASSFGQFDYGYTF. The whole variable domain, filled in from reference TRBV5-8 and TRBJ1-2, reads EAGVTQSPTHLIKTRGQQATLRCSPISGHTSVYWYQQALGLGLQFLLWYDEGEERNRGNFPPRFSGRQFPNYSSELNVNALELEDSALYLCASSFGQFDYGYTFGSGTRLTVV.

The chain couples TRBV15 to TRBJ2-7; D is possibly TRBD2 (6 bases). With 5 bases removed from V and 2 bases from J, the gap between germline ends came to 16 bases. In germline, CDR1 is LNHNV, CDR2 YYDKDF (reference sequence). This CDR3 spans 15 amino acids. The CDR3 bases are TGTGCCACCAGCCCATTTGTAGGCGGGACCTACGAGCAGTACTTC. Encoded protein: CATSPFVGGTYEQYF.